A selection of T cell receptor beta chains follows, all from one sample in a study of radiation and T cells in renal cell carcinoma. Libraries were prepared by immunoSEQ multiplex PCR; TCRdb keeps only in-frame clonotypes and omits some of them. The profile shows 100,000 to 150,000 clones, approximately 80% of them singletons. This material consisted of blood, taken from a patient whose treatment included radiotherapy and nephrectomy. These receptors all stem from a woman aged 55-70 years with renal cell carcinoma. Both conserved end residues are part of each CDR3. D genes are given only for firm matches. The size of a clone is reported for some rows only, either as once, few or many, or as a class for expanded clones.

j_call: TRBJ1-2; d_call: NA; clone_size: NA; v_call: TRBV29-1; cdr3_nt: TGCAGCGTTAACCAACAGGGTCGAGACTATGGCTACACCTTC; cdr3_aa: CSVNQQGRDYGYTF
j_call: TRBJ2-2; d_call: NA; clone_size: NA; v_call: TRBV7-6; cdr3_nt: TGTGCCAGCAGCCCCATCAGGGAGGAGCTGTTTTTT; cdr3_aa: CASSPIREELFF
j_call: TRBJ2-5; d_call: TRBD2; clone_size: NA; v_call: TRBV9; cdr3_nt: TGTGCCAGCAGCGCCAGGACTAGCGGACCCCAAGAGACCCAGTACTTC; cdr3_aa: CASSARTSGPQETQYF
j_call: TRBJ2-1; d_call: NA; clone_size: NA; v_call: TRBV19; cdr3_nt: TGTGCCAGTAGTAAGGATCGCGACTCCTACAATGAGCAGTTCTTC; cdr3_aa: CASSKDRDSYNEQFF
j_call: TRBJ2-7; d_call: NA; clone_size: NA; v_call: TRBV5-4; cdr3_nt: TGTGCCAGCAGCTTGGGTGCAGGGACCCGCTACGAGCAGTACTTC; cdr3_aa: CASSLGAGTRYEQYF
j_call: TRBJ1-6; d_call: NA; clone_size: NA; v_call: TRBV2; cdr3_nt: TGTGCCAGCAGCGGGGAGACCTCACCCCTCCACTTT; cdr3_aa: CASSGETSPLHF
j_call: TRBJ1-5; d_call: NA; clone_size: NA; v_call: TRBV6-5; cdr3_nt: TGTGCCAGCAGTACCGGGATCTATAGCAATCAGCCCCAGCATTTT; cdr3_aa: CASSTGIYSNQPQHF
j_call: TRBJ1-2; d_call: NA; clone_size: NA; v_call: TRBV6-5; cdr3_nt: TGTGCCAGCAGCCAGACCCCCGGGAGGTATGGCTACACCTTC; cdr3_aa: CASSQTPGRYGYTF
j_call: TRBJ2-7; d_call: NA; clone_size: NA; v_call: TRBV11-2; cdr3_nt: TGTGCCAGCAGCTTAGCAGGCGGGGACGAGCAGTACTTC; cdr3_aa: CASSLAGGDEQYF
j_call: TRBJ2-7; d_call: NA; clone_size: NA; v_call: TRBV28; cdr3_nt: TGTGCCAGCAGTTTAGGCAGGGGCCTGAGCTCCTACGAGCAGTACTTC; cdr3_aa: CASSLGRGLSSYEQYF
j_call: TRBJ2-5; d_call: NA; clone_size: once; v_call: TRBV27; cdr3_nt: TGTGCCAGCAGTTTACCATCGGCCCGGCCGGGGGCCCAGTACTTC; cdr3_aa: CASSLPSARPGAQYF
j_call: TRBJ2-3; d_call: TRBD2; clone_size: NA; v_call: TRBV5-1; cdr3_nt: TGCGCCAGCAGCTTGGCCCCGGGGGCAGGCGGGAGGGCCTCGGCAGATACGCAGTATTTT; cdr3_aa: CASSLAPGAGGRASADTQYF
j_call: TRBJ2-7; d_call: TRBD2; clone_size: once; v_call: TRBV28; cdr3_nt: TGTGCCAGCACCCCTAAGGGAGGGAACCTCTACGAGCAGTACTTC; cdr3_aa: CASTPKGGNLYEQYF
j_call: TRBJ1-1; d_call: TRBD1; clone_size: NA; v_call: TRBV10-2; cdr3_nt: TGCGCCAGCACGGACAGGGCAGCGCTAGACACTGAAGCTTTCTTT; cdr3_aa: CASTDRAALDTEAFF
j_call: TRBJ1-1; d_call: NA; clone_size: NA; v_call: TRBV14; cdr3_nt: TGTGCCAGCAGCCAGCATTTGGCGGAGGCCATGAACACTGAAGCTTTCTTT; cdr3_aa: CASSQHLAEAMNTEAFF
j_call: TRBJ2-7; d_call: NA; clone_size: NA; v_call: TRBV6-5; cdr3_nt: TGTGCCACCTTACTGGACAGCTACTACGAGCAGTACTTC; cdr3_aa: CATLLDSYYEQYF
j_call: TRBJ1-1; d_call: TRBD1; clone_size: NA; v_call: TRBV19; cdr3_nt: TGTGCCAGTAGTACCCAGGGGGCCGGGGCTGAAGCTTTCTTT; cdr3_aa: CASSTQGAGAEAFF